This T cell receptor (beta chain) stems from a study of blood T cell repertoires in COVID-19. At the level of the study: The analysed material was cDNA or gDNA that came from T cells, B-cell-depleted T cells, or PBMCs.

This CDR3 is built from 13 residues. Trimming left V 6 bases short and J 4 bases short, with 12 bases between. CDR1 MNHEY and CDR2 SMNVEV come from the germline V gene (reference sequence). Original processing methods: Amplification of reference gene primers was used by the study to estimate nucleated cell counts. The method was immunoSEQ multiplex PCR; TCRdb's version includes in-frame clones alone and lacks a portion of them. That table is the source of V, J and clone size, and D and trimming were worked out from the DNA. The sample records about 200,000 clones, 88% being singletons. This clone was recorded only once.

Sequenced: peripheral blood. This TCR was recovered from a human donor in a cohort sampled during active COVID-19. The V and J genes are TRBV27 and TRBJ1-1; D may be TRBD1 (6 bases). The DNA for the CDR3 is TGTGCCAGCAGCACCAACAGGGTCACTGAAGCTTTCTTT. It specifies CASSTNRVTEAFF.